The present T cell receptor (beta chain) was sequenced within a study of regulatory T cells in long-lasting Graves disease. With 1 base removed from V and 7 bases from J, the gap between germline ends came to 10 bases. The CDR3 length is 14 residues. This clonotype was picked up many times. Described time point: newly diagnosed GD, antithyroid drugs for less than 3 months. From PBMCs, RNA was extracted and then used to make the TCR library. Researchers made TCR beta libraries by using iRepertoire HTBI primers and running Arm-PCR on CDR3 regions. TCRdb re-called the multiplex PCR reads with MiXCR, one entry per CDR3 protein. The sample holds over 350,000 distinct CDR3 sequences, about 15% seen once. This sample also belongs to another study, concerning T cells in Graves' hyperthyroidism and ophthalmopathy. Turning to that study: Clinical symptoms, serum thyroxine, TRAb, thyroid ultrasound and orbital computed tomography informed diagnoses.

Sequencing was performed on peripheral blood mononuclear cells (PBMCs), taken at new diagnosis, from a patient treated with antithyroid drugs. The chain carries TRBV12-3 or TRBV12-4 and TRBJ2-2; TRBD2 is a possible D gene (6 bases). The receptor's source is a woman in her forties with Graves disease. The CDR3, as DNA: TGTGCCAGCAGTTTAGTGGGAGCGGGCGGGGAGCTGTTTTTT. It is translated as CASSLVGAGGELFF.